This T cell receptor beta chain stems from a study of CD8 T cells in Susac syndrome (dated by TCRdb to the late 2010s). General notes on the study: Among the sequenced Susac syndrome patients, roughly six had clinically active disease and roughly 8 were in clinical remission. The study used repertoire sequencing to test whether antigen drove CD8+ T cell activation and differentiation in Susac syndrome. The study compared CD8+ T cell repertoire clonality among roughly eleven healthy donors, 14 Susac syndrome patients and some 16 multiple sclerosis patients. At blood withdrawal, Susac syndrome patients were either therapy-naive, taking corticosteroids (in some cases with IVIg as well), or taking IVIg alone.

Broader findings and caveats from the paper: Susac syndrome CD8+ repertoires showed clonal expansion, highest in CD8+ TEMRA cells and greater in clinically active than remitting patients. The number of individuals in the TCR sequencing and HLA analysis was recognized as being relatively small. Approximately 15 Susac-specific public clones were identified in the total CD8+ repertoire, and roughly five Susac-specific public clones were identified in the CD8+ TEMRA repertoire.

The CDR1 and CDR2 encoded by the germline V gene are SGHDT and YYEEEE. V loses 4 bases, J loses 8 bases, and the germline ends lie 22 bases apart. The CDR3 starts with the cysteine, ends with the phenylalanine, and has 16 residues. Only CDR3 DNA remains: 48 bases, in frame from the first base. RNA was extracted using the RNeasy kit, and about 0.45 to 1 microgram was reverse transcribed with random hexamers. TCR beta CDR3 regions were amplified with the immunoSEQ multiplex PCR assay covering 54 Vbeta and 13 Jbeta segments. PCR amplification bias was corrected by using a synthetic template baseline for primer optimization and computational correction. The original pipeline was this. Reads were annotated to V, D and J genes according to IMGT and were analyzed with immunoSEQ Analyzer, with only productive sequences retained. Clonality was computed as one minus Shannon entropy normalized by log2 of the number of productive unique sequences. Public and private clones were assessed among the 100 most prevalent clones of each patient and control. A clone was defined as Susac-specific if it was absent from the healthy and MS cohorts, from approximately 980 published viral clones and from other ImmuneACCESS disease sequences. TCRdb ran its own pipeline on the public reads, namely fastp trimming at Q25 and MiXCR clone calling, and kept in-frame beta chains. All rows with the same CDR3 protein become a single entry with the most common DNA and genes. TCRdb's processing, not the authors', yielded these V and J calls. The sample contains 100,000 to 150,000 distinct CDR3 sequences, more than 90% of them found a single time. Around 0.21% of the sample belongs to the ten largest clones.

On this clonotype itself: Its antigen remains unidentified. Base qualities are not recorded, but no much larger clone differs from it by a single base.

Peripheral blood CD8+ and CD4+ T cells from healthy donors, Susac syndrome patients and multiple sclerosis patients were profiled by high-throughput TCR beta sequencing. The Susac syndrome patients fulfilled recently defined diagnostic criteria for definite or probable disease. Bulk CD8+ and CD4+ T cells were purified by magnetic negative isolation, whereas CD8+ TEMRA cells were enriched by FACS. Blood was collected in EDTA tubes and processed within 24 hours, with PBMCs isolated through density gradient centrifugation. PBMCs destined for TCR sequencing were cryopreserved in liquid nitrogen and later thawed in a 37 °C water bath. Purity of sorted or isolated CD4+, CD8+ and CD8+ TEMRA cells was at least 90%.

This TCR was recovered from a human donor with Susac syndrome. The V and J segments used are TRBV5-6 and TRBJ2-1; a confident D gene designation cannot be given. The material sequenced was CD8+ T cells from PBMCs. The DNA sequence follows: TGTGCCAGCAGCCCCTTCTCCTGGGAACCCAACGATGAGCAGTTCTTC. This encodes CASSPFSWEPNDEQFF.